This section outlines one TCR beta chain sequence together with its context. Its antigen is currently not known. The record has no base qualities; no much larger clone is one base away. Compared with germline, V lacks 5 bases and J lacks 2 bases; bases without a gene match: 7. The CDR3 holds 14 amino acids from the cysteine to the phenylalanine. Of all the DNA, just the CDR3 is kept, 42 bases in frame from base 1. CDR1 and CDR2, looked up from the germline V gene, are SGHRS and YFSETQ. This sample stems from a study of T cell responses to AZD1222 COVID-19 vaccine (dated by TCRdb to the early 2020s). In terms of the full investigation: AZD1222 recipients whose second dose came at about 4 weeks and those whose second dose came at about 12 weeks were combined into one group, since spike-specific TCR depth and breadth did not differ between the two schedules. A total of under 250 trial participants underwent TCR sequencing, of whom some 200 had received two doses of AZD1222 and 26 had received two doses of the MenACWY control vaccine. Trial participants were enrolled by age into 18-55, 56-69 and 70-plus year subgroups, with roughly 150, 30 and 60 TCR-sequenced participants respectively. Broader findings and caveats from the paper: Participants were mostly white British, with more females than males. The authors suggested clonal diversity may have been underestimated. After two AZD1222 doses, spike-specific TCR breadth and depth were significantly higher than at day 0 and than in MenACWY recipients. In the small 56-69-year group, the increase in depth fell short of significance, most likely because of low power. Conclusions about previously exposed vaccinees are limited, since just a handful of AZD1222 recipients were seropositive for SARS-CoV-2 at baseline. Because no day 14 peak-response samples were available, repertoires were characterized only after the peak T cell response. Reportedly, close to half of the unique spike-specific TCRs recognized epitopes lying outside the regions that are mutated in the B.1.351 and B.1.1.7 variants. The whole spike protein was spanned by vaccine-associated CD4 TCRs, and dominant responses were seen in regions 160-218 and 743-854.

The CDR3 regions of human TCRbeta chains were subjected to immunosequencing. Concerning the study's data processing: TCRs in the repertoires were compared against a reference library of SARS-CoV-2-specific TCRs that had been generated with the MIRA antigen-specificity platform. Breadth meant the fraction of unique TCRs that were SARS-CoV-2-associated, whereas depth meant the fraction of total T cells that were SARS-CoV-2-associated. Using the MIRA data, each spike-specific TCR was assigned both to the spike region to which the TCR was reactive and to a CD4 or CD8 class. Log10-transformed breadth and depth values were compared by one-way ANOVA with Sidak's multiple comparisons tests. The clones in this table, taken by TCRdb from immuneACCESS, are in-frame only. Not every clone is retained; where verified, under half of the shortfall comes from an unresolved V gene, and the cause of the rest is unknown. D and trimming were read from the DNA, whereas the V and J calls and clone size are those reported in that table. The sample profile shows around 140,000 clones; roughly 93% of them were found once. About 5% of the sample is in the top ten clones.

According to the study, the label for this sample's time point signals: baseline before first vaccination. Samples from vaccinated people were obtained from the UK trials COV001 and COV002, which included a single-blind randomized controlled phase 2/3 trial of AZD1222 (ChAdOx1 nCoV-19) in healthy adults. For TCRbeta chain sequencing, PBMC samples were collected from trial participants at day 0 and at day 28 after the second dose. The chain couples TRBV5-1 to TRBJ2-7; a stretch of 7 junction bases matches TRBD2. The sequences come from peripheral blood, collected on day 0 of AZD1222 vaccination. This TCR came from an adult in good health. The CDR3 protein is CASSSSGLPYEQYF. Read as DNA, the sequence is TGCGCCAGCAGTTCTAGCGGACTACCCTACGAGCAGTACTTC.